The 29 T cell receptor beta chains in this list originate from one sample, sequenced in a study of tumor-infiltrating lymphocytes in localized non-small cell lung cancer. The data were produced by immunoSEQ multiplex PCR, yet TCRdb's version contains in-frame clones alone and is incomplete. The repertoire holds 20,000 to 25,000 clones, with more than 75% as singletons. Sequencing was done on a sample of lung tumor tissue. These TCRs come from a human donor with non-small cell lung cancer.

The V call is TRBV6-5, the J call TRBJ2-3; D call uncertain. The germline CDR1 and CDR2 sequences are MNHEY and SVGAGI. The CDR3 loop spans 15 amino acids. The V end was cut by 6 bases, the J end by 2 bases, with 15 bases between. Written as DNA, the CDR3 is TGTGCCAGCAGATACCAATCCGCAGTCACAGATACGCAGTATTTT. Its translation is CASRYQSAVTDTQYF.

The gene calls are TRBV5-4 and TRBJ2-6; maybe TRBD1 (6 bases). Germline-derived CDR1 and CDR2 are SGHNT and YYREEE (reference sequence). This CDR3 has 16 amino acids. Trimming cost V 5 bases and J 0 bases, with 12 bases left between them. The CDR3: CASSYDRNSGANVLTF. CDR3 DNA: TGTGCCAGCAGTTACGACAGGAACTCTGGGGCCAACGTCCTGACTTTC.

The chain recombines TRBV19 with TRBJ2-2, with TRBD1 as a possible D gene (6 bases). This CDR3 is 15 amino acids long. Trimming left V 6 bases short and J 7 bases short, with 18 bases between. Germline lookup yields CDR1 LNHDA and CDR2 SQIVND (reference sequence). The CDR3: CASSRGGQQGGELFF. The CDR3 DNA sequence: TGTGCCAGTAGCCGAGGAGGACAGCAGGGCGGGGAGCTGTTTTTT. The whole variable domain, filled in from reference TRBV19 and TRBJ2-2, reads DGGITQSPKYLFRKEGQNVTLSCEQNLNHDAMYWYRQDPGQGLRLIYYSQIVNDFQKGDIAEGYSVSREKKESFPLTVTSAQKNPTAFYLCASSRGGQQGGELFFGEGSRLTVL.

The CDR3 here is CASSPLQGRTYNEQFF. The CDR3 bases are TGTGCCAGCAGCCCCCTACAGGGGAGGACCTACAATGAGCAGTTCTTC. This chain uses TRBV13 with TRBJ2-1, with TRBD1 as a possible D gene (7 bases). V lost 5 bases, J lost 2 bases, and 16 bases lay in between. The CDR3 runs to 16 residues. CDR1 and CDR2 (germline): PRHDT, FYEKMQ (reference sequence).

This chain connects TRBV6-5 to TRBJ1-3; TRBD1 agrees at 9 bases. With 6 bases clipped from V and 0 bases from J, the junction kept 0 bases outside the gene matches. The CDR3 length is 14 residues. Germline V CDR1 and CDR2: MNHEY, SVGAGI. In DNA form, the CDR3 reads TGTGCCAGCAGGGACAGGGGCTCTGGAAACACCATATATTTT. Translated, it gives CASRDRGSGNTIYF.

CDR3 protein: CASSWGSSGSNYGYTF. CDR3 sequence (DNA): TGCGCCAGCAGTTGGGGGTCTAGCGGATCTAACTATGGCTACACCTTC. The chain is built from TRBV4-3 and TRBJ1-2, with D possibly matching TRBD1 (5 bases). The V end lost 6 bases, the J end lost 0 bases, and 17 bases lay between the germline ends. Per the germline V gene, CDR1 is LGHNA and CDR2 is YSLEER. The CDR3 consists of 16 residues.

This sequence joins TRBV10-3 and TRBJ2-7; 7 nucleotides agree with TRBD2. CDR3 length equals 13 residues. The germline CDR1 and CDR2 sequences are ENHRY and SYGVKD. V was clipped by 2 bases and J by 7 bases; unmatched bases: 5. The CDR3 DNA reads TGTGCCATCAGTGAGCTCGAAGCGGGGGAGCAGTACTTC. Translating gives CAISELEAGEQYF.

The CDR3 sequence: CASSYSTTETYEQYF. Written as DNA, the CDR3 is TGTGCCAGCAGTTACTCGACGACGGAAACCTACGAGCAGTACTTC. V and J are TRBV6-5 and TRBJ2-7; D not certain. This CDR3 spans 15 amino acids. Trimming shortened V by 0 bases and J by 2 bases, and 11 bases separated the two germline ends. Germline CDR1 and CDR2: MNHEY and SVGAGI.

The gene calls are TRBV6-1 and TRBJ1-5; weak D call: TRBD1 (6 bases). Germline-derived CDR1 and CDR2 are MNHNS and SASEGT. V was shortened by 2 bases and J by 3 bases, with 11 bases between the two germline ends. The CDR3 is 15 residues long. CDR3 sequence (DNA): TGTGCCAGCAGTGAAACAGGGTTCTTCAATCAGCCCCAGCATTTT. It yields the protein CASSETGFFNQPQHF.

This rearrangement joins TRBV18 to TRBJ2-1, with D possibly TRBD2 on 5 matching bases. The CDR3 is made up of 16 amino acids. V lost 2 bases and J 0 bases, leaving 11 bases between the germline ends. In germline, CDR1 is KGHSH, CDR2 LQKENI. CDR3 bases: TGTGCCAGCTCACCAAAACTAGAGAACTCCTACAATGAGCAGTTCTTC. This sequence encodes CASSPKLENSYNEQFF. The full variable domain, its missing parts supplied by reference TRBV18 and TRBJ2-1, is NAGVMQNPRHLVRRRGQEARLRCSPMKGHSHVYWYRQLPEEGLKFMVYLQKENIIDESGMPKERFSAEFPKEGPSILRIQQVVRGDSAAYFCASSPKLENSYNEQFFGPGTRLTVL.

CDR3: CASVAPGQQNTEAFF. CDR3 DNA: TGTGCCAGCGTTGCCCCGGGGCAGCAGAACACTGAAGCTTTCTTT. This sequence joins TRBV6-6 and TRBJ1-1; D may be TRBD1 (5 bases). The germline V and J ends were trimmed by 8 bases and 1 base, with 17 bases remaining between them. The CDR3 length is 15 residues. Germline V gives CDR1 MNHNY, CDR2 SVGAGI (reference sequence).

This sequence joins TRBV7-2 and TRBJ2-7; no clear D. Trimming took 3 bases from V and 0 from J, leaving 3 bases between them. The CDR3 loop spans 12 amino acids. Germline V lookup: CDR1 SGHTA, CDR2 FQGNSA. This chain's CDR3 is CASSLSSYEQYF. Here the CDR3 DNA reads TGTGCCAGCAGCTTGAGCTCCTACGAGCAGTACTTC.

V usage is TRBV6-1 and J usage is TRBJ1-2; D unclear. Per germline, CDR1 MNHNS and CDR2 SASEGT. The CDR3 runs to 12 residues. V dropped 7 bases and J dropped 2 bases, with 8 bases sitting between them. CDR3 in DNA: TGTGCCAGCACTCGGGCCAACTATGGCTACACCTTC. Amino acids: CASTRANYGYTF.

This chain connects TRBV6-1 to TRBJ1-4; TRBD1 aligns across 7 bases. Germline-derived CDR1 and CDR2 are MNHNS and SASEGT. The trim removed 8 bases at V and 7 bases at J, leaving 10 bases unmatched. The CDR3 sequence is 14 residues long. CDR3 in amino acids: CASSFDRVAEKLFF. The CDR3 region has the DNA TGTGCCAGCTCCTTTGACAGGGTAGCTGAAAAACTGTTTTTT.

By sample share, this clone is medium-sized (0.01 to 0.1%). Distinct nucleotide sequences in the sample also encode this CDR3. The rearrangement joins TRBV7-9 to TRBJ2-3, with D perhaps matching TRBD2 (6 bases). Germline V gene lookup returns CDR1 SEHNR and CDR2 FQNEAQ (reference sequence). The CDR3 length is 13 residues. Trimming left V 4 bases short and J 4 bases short, with 9 bases between. CDR3 protein: CASSSSGADTQYF. The CDR3 DNA sequence: TGTGCCAGCAGCTCTTCGGGAGCAGATACGCAGTATTTT.

This chain joins TRBV19 and TRBJ2-7; D gene unclear. V lost 1 base to trimming and J lost 2 bases, with 6 bases between them. This CDR3 has 13 amino acids. CDR1 is LNHDA, CDR2 SQIVND, per germline (reference sequence). CDR3 DNA: TGTGCCAGTAGTATAGGGAATGCCTACGAGCAGTACTTC. This translates into CASSIGNAYEQYF.

Here the CDR3 reads CASSLGPAGNQPQHF. CDR3 bases: TGTGCCAGCAGCTTGGGGCCGGCGGGCAATCAGCCCCAGCATTTT. V and J are TRBV5-6 and TRBJ1-5; unclear D gene. Looked up from germline, CDR1 is SGHDT and CDR2 is YYEEEE. Deletions cut 0 bases from V and 2 bases from J, with 9 bases between. This CDR3 has 15 amino acids. Full variable domain (missing parts from reference TRBV5-6 and TRBJ1-5): DAGVTQSPTHLIKTRGQQVTLRCSPKSGHDTVSWYQQALGQGPQFIFQYYEEEERQRGNFPDRFSGHQFPNYSSELNVNALLLGDSALYLCASSLGPAGNQPQHFGDGTRLSIL.

This chain joins TRBV18 and TRBJ2-1; 7 positions agree with TRBD1. J was trimmed by 8 bases and V by 2 bases; bases with no gene match: 9. The CDR3 spans 15 residues. Germline-derived CDR1 and CDR2 are KGHSH and LQKENI. The CDR3 coding sequence is TGTGCCAGCTCACCAGAACGGACAGGCCGAGATGAGCAGTTCTTC. Amino acids: CASSPERTGRDEQFF.

This clone turned up a few times. The genes are TRBV19 and TRBJ2-5; D is possibly TRBD1 (6 bases). This CDR3 has 15 amino acids. The germline V gene encodes CDR1 LNHDA and CDR2 SQIVND (reference sequence). V was pared by 4 bases and J by 0 bases, with 12 bases between. This CDR3 is CASSTAGTHQETQYF. For the CDR3, the DNA is TGTGCCAGTAGTACCGCCGGGACACACCAAGAGACCCAGTACTTC.

The V gene is TRBV7-2, the J gene TRBJ1-2; TRBD1 matches at 8 bases. V was clipped by 5 bases and J by 5 bases; unmatched bases: 10. Germline lookup yields CDR1 SGHTA and CDR2 FQGNSA. This CDR3 region has 15 residues. CDR3 in DNA: TGTGCCAGCAGCACAGCCGGGACAGGTTATTATGGCTACACCTTC. This translates into CASSTAGTGYYGYTF.

This clone was found a few times. This chain uses TRBV29-1 with TRBJ2-3; D possibly corresponds to TRBD2 (6 bases). V gave up 3 bases and J gave up 0 bases, with 13 bases separating them. Germline V gives CDR1 SQVTM, CDR2 ANQGSEA. The CDR3 is 15 amino acids. The CDR3 spells CSVDGRGISTDTQYF. CDR3 bases: TGCAGCGTTGATGGGCGGGGTATAAGCACAGATACGCAGTATTTT.

The genes are TRBV19 and TRBJ1-5; D is uncertain. V dropped 4 bases and J dropped 2 bases, with 9 bases sitting between them. The CDR3 is 14 amino acids. The germline V gene encodes CDR1 LNHDA and CDR2 SQIVND (reference sequence). The DNA for the CDR3 is TGTGCCAGTAGTAGACGGGATCGCAATCAGCCCCAGCATTTT. It codes for CASSRRDRNQPQHF.

The V call is TRBV30, the J call TRBJ1-1; maybe TRBD1 (5 bases). CDR3 size: 16 residues. Germline-derived CDR1 and CDR2 are GTSNPN and SVGIG (reference sequence). Trimming took off 0 bases at V and 0 bases at J, with 14 bases between the two ends. CDR3 bases: TGTGCCTGGAGTGTAAAAGGGGCAGGACTGAACACTGAAGCTTTCTTT. Protein product: CAWSVKGAGLNTEAFF.

This clone has a single count. The gene calls are TRBV27 and TRBJ2-5; D unclear. Trimming left V 6 bases short and J 9 bases short, with 11 bases between. Germline assignment: CDR1 MNHEY and CDR2 SMNVEV (reference sequence). The CDR3 covers 11 residues. CDR3 bases: TGTGCCAGCAGCCCACTAATTGCCCAGTACTTC. It specifies CASSPLIAQYF.

The gene calls are TRBV4-1 and TRBJ2-3, with TRBD2 matching over 9 bases. CDR1 is MGHRA and CDR2 is YSYEKL in the germline V gene. V was clipped by 4 bases and J by 5 bases; unmatched bases: 13. This CDR3 has 17 amino acids. CDR3 residues: CASSPSPGREGRDTQYF. CDR3 bases: TGCGCCAGCAGCCCGAGCCCGGGGCGGGAGGGCCGAGATACGCAGTATTTT.

The chain recombines TRBV18 with TRBJ2-2, with TRBD2 identical over 10 bases. This CDR3 spans 15 amino acids. V lost 2 bases and J lost 6; bases outside the gene matches: 3. Germline V gene data show CDR1 as KGHSH and CDR2 as LQKENI. DNA of the CDR3: TGTGCCAGCTCACCAGCTAGCGGGGGCCCCGGGGAGCTGTTTTTT. Its translation: CASSPASGGPGELFF.

The chain recombines TRBV5-6 with TRBJ1-1; no definite D call. Trimming took off 5 bases at V and 1 base at J, with 24 bases between the two ends. CDR1 is SGHDT and CDR2 is YYEEEE in the germline V gene. The CDR3 runs to 18 residues. The CDR3 region is CASSPLGPYSGGNTEAFF. The CDR3 DNA sequence: TGTGCCAGCAGTCCTTTGGGCCCCTATTCAGGCGGGAACACTGAAGCTTTCTTT.

This chain uses TRBV2 with TRBJ1-1; D is possibly TRBD1 (6 bases). Trimming shortened V by 6 bases and J by 5 bases, and 10 bases separated the two germline ends. The CDR3 covers 12 residues. CDR1 and CDR2 from the germline V gene are SNHLY and FYNNEI. CDR3 coding DNA: TGTGCCAGCAGAACAGGGTATACTGAAGCTTTCTTT. This sequence encodes CASRTGYTEAFF.

The chain couples TRBV6-5 to TRBJ1-1, with D unresolved. CDR1 and CDR2 from the germline V gene are MNHEY and SVGAGI. Trimming shortened V by 0 bases and J by 2 bases, and 7 bases separated the two germline ends. This CDR3 spans 14 amino acids. The CDR3 sequence: CASSYSRGNTEAFF. The CDR3 DNA follows: TGTGCCAGCAGTTACTCACGGGGAAACACTGAAGCTTTCTTT.